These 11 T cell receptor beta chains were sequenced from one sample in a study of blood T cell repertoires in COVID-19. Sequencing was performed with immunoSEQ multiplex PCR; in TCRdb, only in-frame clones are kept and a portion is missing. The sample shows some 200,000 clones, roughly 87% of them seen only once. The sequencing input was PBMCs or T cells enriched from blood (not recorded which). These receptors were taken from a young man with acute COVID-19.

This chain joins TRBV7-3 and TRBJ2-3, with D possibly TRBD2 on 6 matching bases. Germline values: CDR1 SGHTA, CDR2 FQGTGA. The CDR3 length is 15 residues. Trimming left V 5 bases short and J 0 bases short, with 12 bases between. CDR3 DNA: TGTGCCAGCAGCCTGGGACTCCAGAGCACAGATACGCAGTATTTT. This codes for CASSLGLQSTDTQYF.

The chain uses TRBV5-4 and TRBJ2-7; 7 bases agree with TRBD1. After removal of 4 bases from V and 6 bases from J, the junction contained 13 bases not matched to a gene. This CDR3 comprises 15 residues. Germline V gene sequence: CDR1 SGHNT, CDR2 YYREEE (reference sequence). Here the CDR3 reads CASSEQGGAFGEQYF. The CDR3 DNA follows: TGTGCCAGCAGCGAACAAGGGGGCGCCTTTGGCGAGCAGTACTTC.

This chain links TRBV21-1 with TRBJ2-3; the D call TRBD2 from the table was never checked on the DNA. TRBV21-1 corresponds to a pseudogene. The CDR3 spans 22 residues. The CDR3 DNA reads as TGTGCCAGCAGCAAAGCAATGACGGGGACTAGCGGGAGAGAGGGCCGCACAGATACGCAGTATTTT. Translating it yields CASSKAMTGTSGREGRTDTQYF.

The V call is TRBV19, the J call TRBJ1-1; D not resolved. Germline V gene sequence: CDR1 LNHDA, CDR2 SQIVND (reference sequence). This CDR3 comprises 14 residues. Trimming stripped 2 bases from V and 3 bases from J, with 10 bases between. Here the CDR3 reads CASSIIAGDTEAFF. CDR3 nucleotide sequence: TGTGCCAGTAGTATAATAGCCGGTGACACTGAAGCTTTCTTT. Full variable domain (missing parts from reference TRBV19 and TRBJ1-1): DGGITQSPKYLFRKEGQNVTLSCEQNLNHDAMYWYRQDPGQGLRLIYYSQIVNDFQKGDIAEGYSVSREKKESFPLTVTSAQKNPTAFYLCASSIIAGDTEAFFGQGTRLTVV.

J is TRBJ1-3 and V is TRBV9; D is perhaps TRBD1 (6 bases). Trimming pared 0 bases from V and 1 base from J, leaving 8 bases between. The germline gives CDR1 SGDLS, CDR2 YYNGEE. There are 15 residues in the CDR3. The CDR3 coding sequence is TGTGCCAGCAGCGTAGCAGGGGTGTCTGGAAACACCATATATTTT. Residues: CASSVAGVSGNTIYF.

The CDR3 loop reads CASSQVGYEQYF. DNA of the CDR3: TGCGCCAGCAGCCAAGTCGGGTACGAGCAGTACTTC. This chain joins TRBV4-1 and TRBJ2-7; the D is unclear. From germline, CDR1 is MGHRA and CDR2 YSYEKL. This CDR3 is 12 amino acids long. V lost 1 base, J lost 4 bases, and 5 bases lay in between.

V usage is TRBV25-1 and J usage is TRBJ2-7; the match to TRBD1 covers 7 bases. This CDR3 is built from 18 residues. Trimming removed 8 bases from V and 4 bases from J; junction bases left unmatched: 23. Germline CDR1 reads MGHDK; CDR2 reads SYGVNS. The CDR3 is CASYSTRRVRTGDYEQYF. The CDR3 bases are TGTGCCAGCTATTCCACCAGGAGAGTCCGTACAGGGGATTACGAGCAGTACTTC.

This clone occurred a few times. The CDR3: CASSPRTSLNEQFF. Written as DNA, the CDR3 is TGTGCCAGCAGTCCAAGGACTAGCCTCAATGAGCAGTTCTTC. The rearrangement joins TRBV6-2 or TRBV6-3 to TRBJ2-1; 8 bases agree with TRBD2. This CDR3 comprises 14 residues. After removal of 5 bases from V and 6 bases from J, the junction contained 6 bases not matched to a gene. The germline CDR1 and CDR2 sequences are MNHEY and SVGEGT.

CDR3 protein: CASSDRDYSPLHF. The CDR3 nucleotides read TGCGCCAGCAGCGACAGGGATTATTCACCCCTCCACTTT. The V gene is TRBV4-1, the J gene TRBJ1-6; the match to TRBD1 covers 7 bases. The CDR3 is made up of 13 amino acids. The V segment lost 5 bases and the J segment 8 bases; nucleotides outside the gene matches: 3. Per the germline V gene, CDR1 is MGHRA and CDR2 is YSYEKL.

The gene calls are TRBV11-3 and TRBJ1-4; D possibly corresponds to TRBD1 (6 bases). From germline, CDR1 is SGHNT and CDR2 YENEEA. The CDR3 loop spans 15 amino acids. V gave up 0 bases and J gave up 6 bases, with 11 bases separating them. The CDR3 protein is CASSLDPAGDEKLFF. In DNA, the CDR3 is TGTGCCAGCAGCTTAGACCCCGCAGGGGATGAAAAACTGTTTTTT. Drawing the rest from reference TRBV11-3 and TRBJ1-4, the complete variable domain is EAGVVQSPRYKIIEKKQPVAFWCNPISGHNTLYWYLQNLGQGPELLIRYENEEAVDDSQLPKDRFSAERLKGVDSTLKIQPAELGDSAVYLCASSLDPAGDEKLFFGSGTQLSVL.

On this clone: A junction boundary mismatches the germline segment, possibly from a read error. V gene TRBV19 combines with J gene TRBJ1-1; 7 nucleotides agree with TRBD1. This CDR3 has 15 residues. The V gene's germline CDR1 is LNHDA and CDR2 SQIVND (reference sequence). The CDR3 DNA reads TGTGCCAGCAGTATTGTTAAGGGGGCTTGGACTGAAGCTTTCTTT. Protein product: CASSIVKGAWTEAFF.